This TCR beta chain was recorded in a study of tumor and adjacent non-tumor tissue in lung cancer. Study summary: The patients, 10 to 11 men and about five women, were roughly 30 to 80 with stage I to III disease.

TCRbeta libraries were built with three rounds of nested PCR, modified from ARM-PCR. TCRdb processed the multiplex PCR reads anew with MiXCR; each CDR3 protein has one entry. Here the sample spans 80,000 or so distinct CDR3 sequences, 80% to 90% being singletons. The germline V gene encodes CDR1 MNHEY and CDR2 SVGAGI. V lost 6 bases to trimming and J lost 16 bases, with 19 bases between them. This CDR3 region has 13 residues. This sample's RNA came from whole unsorted tissue. The normal lung tissue was taken more than 3 cm from the tumor edge. This sequence originates from a man in his sixties with non-small cell lung cancer. What was sequenced was distant non-tumor lung tissue. The chain couples TRBV6-5 to TRBJ1-6, with D possibly matching TRBD1 (5 bases). DNA of the CDR3: TGTGCCAGCAGCCCCCGACAGCCCCCATCACTCCACTTT. As protein: CASSPRQPPSLHF.